This T cell receptor (beta chain) was identified in a study of early T cells in non-severe SARS-CoV-2 infection. Whole-study context: It was bulk RNA from unsorted whole blood that was sequenced, and the chains were unpaired.

Study-wide results and caveats: VDJdb-based annotation leaned toward anti-spike CD8 responses and missed private and CD4 specificities.

Researchers tagged individual cDNA molecules with unique molecular identifiers. TCRdb itself ran the 5' RACE reads through MiXCR, one entry per CDR3 protein. The table includes about 49,000 distinct CDR3 sequences, about 12% detected once. Germline values: CDR1 DFQATT, CDR2 SNEGSKA (reference sequence). V was shortened by 1 base and J by 4 bases, with 9 bases between the two germline ends. The CDR3 contains 13 residues. In the case of this clonotype: Its target is unknown.

The chain has TRBV20-1 and TRBJ2-3; D might be TRBD2 (6 bases). The receptor was isolated from an adult who was a healthcare worker with PCR-confirmed SARS-CoV-2 infection or an uninfected control (not recorded which). The source material was whole blood, sampled at baseline. CDR3 amino acids: CSARGRAPDTQYF. The CDR3 coding sequence is TGCAGTGCTAGAGGGAGGGCCCCAGATACGCAGTATTTT.